Listed below are T cell receptor beta chains from one sample, sequenced in a study of breast tumors, draining lymph nodes, adjacent tissues. TCRdb called the multiplex PCR reads again in MiXCR, with one record for every CDR3 protein. The sample lists some 170,000 distinct CDR3 sequences, around 35% occurring once. Sequencing was carried out using axillary lymph node tissue. The receptor source for this set is a female donor with breast cancer. Some clones in this sample may be carry-over from other donors' samples. Each CDR3 is given with its conserved first and last residue. A D gene is named only where the DNA matches it firmly. Size values are once, few and many counts, or a class for expanded clones, and some rows have none.

v_call	j_call	clone_size	d_call	cdr3_aa	cdr3_nt
TRBV5-8	TRBJ2-1	many	-	CASSLIGVGEQFF	TGTGCCAGCAGCTTGATCGGGGTTGGCGAGCAGTTCTTC
TRBV7-2	TRBJ1-6	many	-	CASSLTSYNSPLHF	TGTGCCAGCAGCTTGACCTCCTATAATTCACCCCTCCACTTT
TRBV18	TRBJ1-5	many	-	CASSPGTQYNQPQHF	TGTGCCAGCTCACCCGGGACGCAATACAATCAGCCCCAGCATTTT
TRBV10-1	TRBJ1-2	many	-	CASSESVTFGYTF	TGCGCCAGCAGTGAGTCTGTCACTTTTGGCTACACCTTC
TRBV7-9	TRBJ2-7	many	-	CASTLSFTDYEQYF	TGTGCCAGCACCCTCTCATTCACGGACTACGAGCAGTACTTC
TRBV7-9	TRBJ2-2	-	TRBD1	CASSSGTGARGELFF	TGTGCCAGCAGCTCAGGGACAGGGGCTAGAGGGGAGCTGTTTTTT
TRBV11-2	TRBJ2-3	many	-	CASRQRVFQITDTQYF	TGTGCCAGCAGGCAGAGGGTGTTTCAAATTACAGATACGCAGTATTTT
TRBV15	TRBJ2-1	many	TRBD2	CATSRDLREGQANEQFF	TGTGCCACCAGCAGAGATTTGCGGGAGGGCCAGGCCAATGAGCAGTTCTTC
TRBV24-1	TRBJ2-7	-	-	CATSEADRSISGVTYEQYF	TGTGCCACCAGTGAGGCCGACAGATCCATCTCTGGGGTAACCTACGAGCAGTACTTC
TRBV19	TRBJ2-7	many	TRBD2	CASSPGLAGVHEQYF	TGTGCCAGTAGTCCGGGACTAGCGGGGGTACACGAGCAGTACTTC
TRBV5-1	TRBJ1-5	-	-	CASSLQGWPQHF	TGCGCCAGCAGCTTACAGGGATGGCCCCAGCATTTT
TRBV10-3	TRBJ1-1	few	-	CAISALRFEAFF	TGTGCCATCAGTGCCTTAAGGTTTGAAGCTTTCTTT
TRBV28	TRBJ2-7	many	TRBD2	CASSLGASGGRLEQYF	TGTGCCAGCAGTTTAGGGGCTAGCGGGGGCCGCCTCGAGCAGTACTTC
TRBV7-6	TRBJ2-2	many	-	CASSTYRAKRSTGELFF	TGTGCCAGCAGCACATATAGAGCCAAGCGGTCCACCGGGGAGCTGTTTTTT
TRBV3-1	TRBJ1-4	many	-	CASSQEEGANEKLFF	TGTGCCAGCAGCCAAGAGGAGGGGGCTAATGAAAAACTGTTTTTT
TRBV11-2	TRBJ2-3	-	TRBD2	CASSIHSGRDTDTQYF	TGTGCCAGCAGCATTCATAGCGGGAGGGATACAGATACGCAGTATTTT
TRBV11-2	TRBJ2-7	many	-	CASSLDLSSAEQYF	TGTGCCAGCAGCTTAGACTTGTCGTCCGCCGAGCAGTACTTC
TRBV7-9	TRBJ1-5	-	-	CASSPVGRYQPQHF	TGTGCCAGCAGCCCCGTGGGGCGTTATCAGCCCCAGCATTTT
TRBV20-1	TRBJ2-1	-	-	CSASRHRGAGYNEQFF	TGCAGTGCTAGTAGACACCGGGGAGCTGGCTACAATGAGCAGTTCTTC
TRBV6-5	TRBJ2-7	many	TRBD2	CASSHSITSGGADEQYF	TGTGCCAGCAGTCACTCGATCACTAGCGGGGGGGCCGACGAGCAGTACTTC
TRBV7-7	TRBJ1-3	-	-	CASSPGQSGNTIYF	TGTGCTAGCAGTCCTGGACAGTCTGGAAACACCATATATTTT
TRBV18	TRBJ1-5	-	TRBD1	CASSPGQGGSQPQHF	TGTGCCAGCTCACCGGGACAGGGAGGGAGTCAGCCCCAGCATTTT